The 6 T cell receptor beta chains presented below share a single source sample, sequenced in a study of blood T cell repertoires in COVID-19. The protocol was immunoSEQ multiplex PCR, while the TCRdb copy is restricted to in-frame clones and leaves out a portion. Of under 80,000 clones in the sample, roughly 75% are singletons; the top ten hold more than 9.5%. Material: peripheral blood. All receptors derive from a human donor in a cohort sampled during active COVID-19.

The V gene is TRBV4-3, the J gene TRBJ2-7; D is perhaps TRBD2 (5 bases). The V end was cut by 4 bases, the J end by 3 bases, with 16 bases between. There are 15 residues in the CDR3. From germline, CDR1 is LGHNA and CDR2 YSLEER. The CDR3 loop is CASSRYYGERYEQYF. CDR3 DNA sequence: TGCGCCAGCAGCCGATACTATGGGGAGCGCTACGAGCAGTACTTC.

The CDR3 DNA sequence: TGTGCCAGCAGCGTGCAGGGTTCTGGAAACACCATATATTTT. Residues: CASSVQGSGNTIYF. V is TRBV9 and J is TRBJ1-3; a weak D match, TRBD1 (5 bases). The CDR3 has 14 residues. Between the trimmed V and J ends, which lost 2 bases and 1 base, there was a span of 7 bases. CDR1 and CDR2 (germline): SGDLS, YYNGEE. Full variable domain (rest looked up from reference TRBV9 and TRBJ1-3): DSGVTQTPKHLITATGQRVTLRCSPRSGDLSVYWYQQSLDQGLQFLIQYYNGEERAKGNILERFSAQQFPDLHSELNLSSLELGDSALYFCASSVQGSGNTIYFGEGSWLTVV.

This clone was observed a handful of times. V is TRBV7-9 and J is TRBJ1-1; D remains unclear. Germline CDR1 reads SEHNR; CDR2 reads FQNEAQ (reference sequence). The CDR3 contains 11 residues. Trimming removed 3 bases at V and 7 bases at J, with 6 bases between. Here the CDR3 reads CASSFPGEAFF. Written as DNA, the CDR3 is TGTGCCAGCAGCTTCCCAGGTGAAGCTTTCTTT.

V gene TRBV7-3 combines with J gene TRBJ1-1; D is perhaps TRBD1 (6 bases). The V gene lost 6 bases and the J gene lost 7 bases, with 18 bases spanning the gap. CDR3 length equals 14 residues. Germline lookup yields CDR1 SGHTA and CDR2 FQGTGA. The CDR3 bases are TGTGCCAGCAGGTCGGCCGAGGGGGTGATTGAAGCTTTCTTT. Its translation: CASRSAEGVIEAFF.

The J gene is TRBJ1-2, the V gene TRBV28, with a weak D call TRBD1 (6 bases). Germline values: CDR1 MDHEN, CDR2 SYDVKM. The CDR3 loop spans 16 amino acids. The V and J ends lost 6 bases and 6 bases respectively, with 23 bases between them. CDR3 protein: CASRSILKQGVDGYTF. The CDR3 DNA follows: TGTGCCAGCAGGAGTATACTAAAACAGGGAGTAGATGGCTACACCTTC.

The CDR3 region is CARKEGPTYNEQFF. In DNA, the CDR3 is TGTGCCAGAAAGGAGGGGCCGACCTACAATGAGCAGTTCTTC. The V gene is TRBV5-3, the J gene TRBJ2-1; D possibly corresponds to TRBD2 (6 bases). TRBV5-3 is classed as an ORF, of uncertain function. The CDR3 is 14 amino acids. V lost 6 bases and J 2 bases, leaving 12 bases between the germline ends.